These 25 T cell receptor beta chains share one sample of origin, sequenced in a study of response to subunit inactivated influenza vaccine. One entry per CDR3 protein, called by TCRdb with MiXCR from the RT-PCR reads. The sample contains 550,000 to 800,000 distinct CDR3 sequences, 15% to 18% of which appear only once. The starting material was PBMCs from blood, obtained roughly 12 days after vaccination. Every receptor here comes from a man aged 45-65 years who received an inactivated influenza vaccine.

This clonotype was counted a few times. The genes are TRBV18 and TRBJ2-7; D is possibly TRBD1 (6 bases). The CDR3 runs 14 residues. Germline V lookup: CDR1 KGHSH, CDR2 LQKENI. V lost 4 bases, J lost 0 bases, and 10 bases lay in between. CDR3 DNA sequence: TGTGCCAGCTCACTGCAGGGGTTCTCCTACGAGCAGTACTTC. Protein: CASSLQGFSYEQYF.

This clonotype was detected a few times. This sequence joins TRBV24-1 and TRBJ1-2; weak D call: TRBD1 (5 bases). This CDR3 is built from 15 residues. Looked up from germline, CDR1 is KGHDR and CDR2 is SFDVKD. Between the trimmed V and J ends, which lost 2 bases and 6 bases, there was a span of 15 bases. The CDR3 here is CATSDSPGPADGYTF. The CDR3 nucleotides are TGTGCCACCAGTGATTCCCCGGGACCCGCTGATGGCTACACCTTC.

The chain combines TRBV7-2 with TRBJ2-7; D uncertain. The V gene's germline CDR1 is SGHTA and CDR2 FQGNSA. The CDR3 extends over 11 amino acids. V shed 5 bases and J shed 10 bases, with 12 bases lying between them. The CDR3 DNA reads TGTGCCAGCAGCCTTCTTAGGAGCCAGTACTTC. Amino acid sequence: CASSLLRSQYF.

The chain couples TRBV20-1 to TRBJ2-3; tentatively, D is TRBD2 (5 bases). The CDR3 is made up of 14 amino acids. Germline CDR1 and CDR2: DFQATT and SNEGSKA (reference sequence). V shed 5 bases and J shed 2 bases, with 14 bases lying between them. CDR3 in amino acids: CSAAHRDFTDTQYF. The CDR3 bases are TGCAGTGCTGCTCACCGGGATTTCACAGATACGCAGTATTTT.

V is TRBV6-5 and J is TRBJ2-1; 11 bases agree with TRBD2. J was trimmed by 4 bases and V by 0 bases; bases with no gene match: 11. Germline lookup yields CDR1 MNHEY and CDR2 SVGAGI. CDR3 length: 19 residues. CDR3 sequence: CASSYSIIDLAGGYNEQFF. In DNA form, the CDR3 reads TGTGCCAGCAGTTACTCCATCATCGACCTAGCGGGGGGATACAATGAGCAGTTCTTC.

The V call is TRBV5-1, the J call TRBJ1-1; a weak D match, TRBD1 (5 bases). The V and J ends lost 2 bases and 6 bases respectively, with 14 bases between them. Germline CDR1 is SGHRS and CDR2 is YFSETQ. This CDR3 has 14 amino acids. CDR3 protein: CASSLMTVQSEAFF. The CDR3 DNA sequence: TGCGCCAGCAGCTTAATGACAGTTCAGTCTGAAGCTTTCTTT.

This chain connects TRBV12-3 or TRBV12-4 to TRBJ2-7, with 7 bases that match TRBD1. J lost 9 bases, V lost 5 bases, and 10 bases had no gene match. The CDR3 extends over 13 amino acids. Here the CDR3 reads CASSLQTGRWQYF. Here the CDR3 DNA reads TGTGCCAGCAGTCTTCAGACAGGGAGATGGCAGTACTTC.

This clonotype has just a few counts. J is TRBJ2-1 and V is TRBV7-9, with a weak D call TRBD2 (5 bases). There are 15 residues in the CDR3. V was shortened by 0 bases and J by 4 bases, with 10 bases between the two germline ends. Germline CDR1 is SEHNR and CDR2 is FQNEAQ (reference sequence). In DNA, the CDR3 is TGTGCCAGCAGCTTAGCAGCGAGGGAATACAATGAGCAGTTCTTC. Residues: CASSLAAREYNEQFF.

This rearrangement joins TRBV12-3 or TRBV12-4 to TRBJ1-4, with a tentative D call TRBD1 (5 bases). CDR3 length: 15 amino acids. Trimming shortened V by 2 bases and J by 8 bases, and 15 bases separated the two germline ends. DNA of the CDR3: TGTGCCAGCAGTTTATTGCAGGGCCCGGGGGAAAAACTGTTTTTT. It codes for CASSLLQGPGEKLFF.

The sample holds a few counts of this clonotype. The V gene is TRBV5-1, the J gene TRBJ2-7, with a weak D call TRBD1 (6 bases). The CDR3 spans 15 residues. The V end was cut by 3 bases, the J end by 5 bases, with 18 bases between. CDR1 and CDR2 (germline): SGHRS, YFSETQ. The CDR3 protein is CASSSVGQGINEQYF. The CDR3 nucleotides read TGCGCCAGCAGCTCGGTGGGGCAGGGGATAAACGAGCAGTACTTC.

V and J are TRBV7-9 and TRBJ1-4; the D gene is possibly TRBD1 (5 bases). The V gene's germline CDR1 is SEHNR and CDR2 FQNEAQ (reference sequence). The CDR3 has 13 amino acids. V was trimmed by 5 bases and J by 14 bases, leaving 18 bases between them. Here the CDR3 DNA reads TGTGCCAGCAGCCGGGACGGCTCGGGGTGGCTGTTTTTT. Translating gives CASSRDGSGWLFF.

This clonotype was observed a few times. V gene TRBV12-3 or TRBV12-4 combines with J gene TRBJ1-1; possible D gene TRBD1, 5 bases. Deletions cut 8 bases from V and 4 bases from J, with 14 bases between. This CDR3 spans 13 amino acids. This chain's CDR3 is CASGINTGTEAFF. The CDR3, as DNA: TGTGCCAGCGGTATCAACACAGGCACTGAAGCTTTCTTT.

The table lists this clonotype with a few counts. The CDR3: CASSHSTGAGSPLHF. The DNA for the CDR3 is TGTGCCAGCAGCCATTCGACAGGTGCGGGTTCACCCCTCCACTTT. This chain joins TRBV7-2 and TRBJ1-6, with D perhaps matching TRBD1 (6 bases). CDR3 length: 15 amino acids. CDR1 and CDR2 from the germline V gene are SGHTA and FQGNSA. V was pared by 5 bases and J by 9 bases, with 17 bases between.

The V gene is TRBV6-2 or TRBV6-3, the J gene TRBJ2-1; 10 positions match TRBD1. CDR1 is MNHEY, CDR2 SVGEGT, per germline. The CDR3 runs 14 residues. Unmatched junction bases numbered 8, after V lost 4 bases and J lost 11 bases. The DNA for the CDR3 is TGTGCCAGCAGTTCGACAGGGGGCCTACGAAAGCAGTTCTTC. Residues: CASSSTGGLRKQFF.

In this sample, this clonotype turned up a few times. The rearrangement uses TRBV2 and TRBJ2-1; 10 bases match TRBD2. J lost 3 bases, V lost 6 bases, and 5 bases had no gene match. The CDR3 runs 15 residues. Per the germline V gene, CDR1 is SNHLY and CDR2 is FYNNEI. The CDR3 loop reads CASRLAGSFYNEQFF. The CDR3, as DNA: TGTGCCAGCAGACTAGCGGGGTCCTTCTACAATGAGCAGTTCTTC.

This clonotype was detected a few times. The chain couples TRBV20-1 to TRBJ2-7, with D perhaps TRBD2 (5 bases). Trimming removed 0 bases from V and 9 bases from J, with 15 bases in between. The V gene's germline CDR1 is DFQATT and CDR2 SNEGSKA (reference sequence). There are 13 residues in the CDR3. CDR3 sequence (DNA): TGCAGTGCTAGAGACCCTCTCGGGGTCGGGCAGTACTTC. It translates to CSARDPLGVGQYF.

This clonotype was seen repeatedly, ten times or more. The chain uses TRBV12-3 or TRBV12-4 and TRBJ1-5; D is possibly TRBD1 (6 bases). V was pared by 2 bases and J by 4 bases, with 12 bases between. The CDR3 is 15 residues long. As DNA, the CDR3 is TGTGCCAGCAGTTTATTTAGACAGGTTAATCAGCCCCAGCATTTT. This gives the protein CASSLFRQVNQPQHF.

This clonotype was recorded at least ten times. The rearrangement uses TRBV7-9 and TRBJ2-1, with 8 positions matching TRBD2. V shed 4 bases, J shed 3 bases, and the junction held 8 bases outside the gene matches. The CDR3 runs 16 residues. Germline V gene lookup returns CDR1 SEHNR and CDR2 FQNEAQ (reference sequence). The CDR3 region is CASSSSGGSYYNEQFF. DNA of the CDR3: TGTGCCAGCAGCTCCAGCGGGGGTTCATACTACAATGAGCAGTTCTTC. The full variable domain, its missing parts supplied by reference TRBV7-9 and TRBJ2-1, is DTGVSQNPRHKITKRGQNVTFRCDPISEHNRLYWYRQTLGQGPEFLTYFQNEAQLEKSRLLSDRFSAERPKGSFSTLEIQRTEQGDSAMYLCASSSSGGSYYNEQFFGPGTRLTVL.

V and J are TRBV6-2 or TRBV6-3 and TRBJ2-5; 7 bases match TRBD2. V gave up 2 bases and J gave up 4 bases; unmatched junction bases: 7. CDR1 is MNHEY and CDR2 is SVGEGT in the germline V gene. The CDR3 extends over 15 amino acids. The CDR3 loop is CASSYRGLGRETQYF. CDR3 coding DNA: TGTGCCAGCAGTTACCGAGGACTAGGGAGAGAGACCCAGTACTTC.

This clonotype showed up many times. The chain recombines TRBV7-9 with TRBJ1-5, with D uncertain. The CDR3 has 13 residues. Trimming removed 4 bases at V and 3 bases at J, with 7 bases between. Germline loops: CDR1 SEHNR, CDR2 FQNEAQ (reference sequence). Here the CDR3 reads CASSSGHNQPQHF. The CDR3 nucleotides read TGTGCCAGCAGCTCAGGCCACAATCAGCCCCAGCATTTT.

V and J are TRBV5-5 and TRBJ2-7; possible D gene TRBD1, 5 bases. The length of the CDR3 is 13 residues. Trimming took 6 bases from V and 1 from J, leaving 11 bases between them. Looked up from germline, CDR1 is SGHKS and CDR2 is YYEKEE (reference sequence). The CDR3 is CASNPRESYEQYF. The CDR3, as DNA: TGTGCCAGCAACCCCAGGGAATCCTACGAGCAGTACTTC. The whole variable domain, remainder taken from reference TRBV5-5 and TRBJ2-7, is DAGVTQSPTHLIKTRGQQVTLRCSPISGHKSVSWYQQVLGQGPQFIFQYYEKEERGRGNFPDRFSARQFPNYSSELNVNALLLGDSALYLCASNPRESYEQYFGPGTRLTVT.

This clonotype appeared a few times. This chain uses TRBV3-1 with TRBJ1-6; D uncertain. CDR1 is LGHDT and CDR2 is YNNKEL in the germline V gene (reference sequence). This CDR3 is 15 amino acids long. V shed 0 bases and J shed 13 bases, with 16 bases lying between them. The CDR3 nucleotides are TGTGCCAGCAGCCAAGATAACCGAGCTGGATCGCCCCTCCACTTT. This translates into CASSQDNRAGSPLHF.

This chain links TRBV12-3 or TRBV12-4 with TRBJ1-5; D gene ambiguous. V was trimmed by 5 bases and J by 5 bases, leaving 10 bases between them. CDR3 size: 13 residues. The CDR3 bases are TGTGCCAGCAGTAAGCAAAGAGATCAGCCCCAGCATTTT. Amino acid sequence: CASSKQRDQPQHF.

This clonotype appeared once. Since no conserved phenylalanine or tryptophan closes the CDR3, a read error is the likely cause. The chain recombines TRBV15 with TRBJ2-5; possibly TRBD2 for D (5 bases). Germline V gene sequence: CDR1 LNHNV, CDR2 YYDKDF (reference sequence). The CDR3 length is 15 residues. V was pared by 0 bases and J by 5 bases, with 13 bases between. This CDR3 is CATSRDGRRKETQYL. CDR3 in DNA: TGTGCCACCAGCAGAGATGGCCGGAGGAAGGAGACCCAGTACTTA.

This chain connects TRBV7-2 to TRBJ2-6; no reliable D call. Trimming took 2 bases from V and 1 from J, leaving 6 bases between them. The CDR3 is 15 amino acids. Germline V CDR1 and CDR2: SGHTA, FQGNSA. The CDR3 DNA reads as TGTGCCAGCAGCTTAAGGTGGTCTGGGGCCAACGTCCTGACTTTC. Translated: CASSLRWSGANVLTF. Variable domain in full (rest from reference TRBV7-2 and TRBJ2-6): GAGVSQSPSNKVTEKGKDVELRCDPISGHTALYWYRQSLGQGLEFLIYFQGNSAPDKSGLPSDRFSAERTGGSVSTLTIQRTQQEDSAVYLCASSLRWSGANVLTFGAGSRLTVL.